The source of this TCR beta chain is a study of T cells in Graves' hyperthyroidism and ophthalmopathy. RNA transcripts gave rise to amplified TCR beta CDR3 regions. HTBI primers drove first-round RT-PCR of the TCR CDR3. Using its own MiXCR run on the multiplex PCR reads, TCRdb lists one record per CDR3 protein. The sample holds about 350,000 distinct CDR3 sequences; around 13% are singletons and the top ten take roughly 35%. Trimming pared 6 bases from V and 1 base from J, leaving 13 bases between. The germline V gene has CDR1 LNHDA and CDR2 SQIVND (reference sequence). The CDR3 has 15 residues. Exclusions: uncontrolled infection, other autoimmune disease, pregnancy, lactation.

The sample taken for sequencing was blood. This chain uses TRBV19 with TRBJ2-1, with D perhaps TRBD1 or TRBD2 (6 bases each). The source is a woman between 40 and 50 years old with Graves' ophthalmopathy. CDR3 sequence reads: CASREIGGSYNEQFF. The CDR3 DNA reads TGTGCCAGTAGGGAAATAGGGGGGTCCTACAATGAGCAGTTCTTC. The whole variable domain, remainder taken from reference TRBV19 and TRBJ2-1, is DGGITQSPKYLFRKEGQNVTLSCEQNLNHDAMYWYRQDPGQGLRLIYYSQIVNDFQKGDIAEGYSVSREKKESFPLTVTSAQKNPTAFYLCASREIGGSYNEQFFGPGTRLTVL.